These T cell receptor beta chains were read from a single sample in a study of blood T cell repertoires in COVID-19. Clones were sequenced by immunoSEQ multiplex PCR, and TCRdb holds only the in-frame ones, with some missing. The sample includes 300,000 to 400,000 clones, 85% of them seen just once. Sequenced sample: PBMCs or T cells enriched from blood (not recorded which). The origin of the receptors is a woman aged 25 to 45 who had been exposed to COVID-19. Each CDR3 is given with its conserved first and last residue. D genes are given only for firm matches. Clone sizes are given selectively: once, few, many, or a class where the clone is expanded.

size: .; D: .; J: TRBJ1-2; V: TRBV28; length: 14; DNA: TGTGCCAGCAGTTTGAGCGGACGGAACTATGGCTACACCTTC; CDR3: CASSLSGRNYGYTF
size: .; D: .; J: TRBJ1-5; V: TRBV30; length: 13; DNA: TGTGCCTGGAATCTGAGGGCCGATCAGCCCCAGCATTTT; CDR3: CAWNLRADQPQHF
size: .; D: .; J: TRBJ1-4; V: TRBV20-1; length: 16; DNA: TGCAGTGCTAGTAGCCTAGCCCGGGATGAGGGTGAAAAACTGTTTTTT; CDR3: CSASSLARDEGEKLFF
size: once; D: .; J: TRBJ1-1; V: TRBV3-1/TRBV3-2; length: 14; DNA: TGTGCCAGCAGTCAAGGACACCTAAACACTGAAGCTTTCTTT; CDR3: CASSQGHLNTEAFF
size: few; D: .; J: TRBJ2-7; V: TRBV7-6; length: 17; DNA: .; CDR3: CASSCISAGVYQGEQYF
size: .; D: TRBD1; J: TRBJ2-7; V: TRBV25-1; length: 16; DNA: TGTGCCAGCAGTGAAAGGGACAGGTCGGATCTACGCGAGCAGTACTTC; CDR3: CASSERDRSDLREQYF
size: .; D: TRBD1; J: TRBJ1-1; V: TRBV29-1; length: 14; DNA: TGCAGCGGCGCACCAGGGGGAGCGGGCACTGAAGCTTTCTTT; CDR3: CSGAPGGAGTEAFF
size: .; D: TRBD2; J: TRBJ2-7; V: TRBV6-1; length: 14; DNA: TGTGCCAGCAGTGATCTAGCGGGAGCCTACGAGCAGTACTTC; CDR3: CASSDLAGAYEQYF
size: .; D: TRBD1; J: TRBJ2-7; V: TRBV28; length: 14; DNA: TGTGCCAGCAGTTTTTCCCCAACAGGGGGCGGCGTGTACTTC; CDR3: CASSFSPTGGGVYF
size: .; D: .; J: TRBJ2-7; V: TRBV9; length: 14; DNA: TGTGCCAGCAGCGTATCGGGGACTTCCTACGAGCAGTACTTC; CDR3: CASSVSGTSYEQYF
size: .; D: .; J: TRBJ2-2; V: TRBV18; length: 15; DNA: TGTGCCAGCTCTCTGACTGGCTTGAACACCGGGGAGCTGTTTTTT; CDR3: CASSLTGLNTGELFF
size: .; D: .; J: TRBJ1-2; V: TRBV5-1; length: 15; DNA: TGCGCCAGCAGCCATATCGAACAGACATCGAGTGGCTACACCTTC; CDR3: CASSHIEQTSSGYTF
size: .; D: .; J: TRBJ2-7; V: TRBV5-1; length: 15; DNA: TGCGCCAGCAGCTTGGAGGGAGTCAGCTCCTACGAGCAGTACTTC; CDR3: CASSLEGVSSYEQYF
size: .; D: .; J: TRBJ2-6; V: TRBV27; length: 18; DNA: TGTGCCAGCAGCCAACTCCCCCTCAGGGCGGCTGGGGCCAACGTCCTGACTTTC; CDR3: CASSQLPLRAAGANVLTF
size: .; D: TRBD1; J: TRBJ2-1; V: TRBV30; length: 14; DNA: TGTGCCTGGAGTACCGGGACAGGGGACAATGAGCAGTTCTTC; CDR3: CAWSTGTGDNEQFF
size: .; D: TRBD1; J: TRBJ2-1; V: TRBV11-3; length: 17; DNA: TGTGCCAGCAGCCGAGGGGTAGGACAGGGCTCCTACAATGAGCAGTTCTTC; CDR3: CASSRGVGQGSYNEQFF
size: .; D: .; J: TRBJ2-5; V: TRBV7-9; length: 13; DNA: TGTGCCAGCAGGAGGACAGCTCAAGAGACCCAGTACTTC; CDR3: CASRRTAQETQYF
size: .; D: TRBD2; J: TRBJ2-5; V: TRBV5-4; length: 15; DNA: TGTGCCAGCAGCTTGCCCGGGGGGGCAAGGGAGACCCAGTACTTC; CDR3: CASSLPGGARETQYF
size: .; D: TRBD2; J: TRBJ2-7; V: TRBV27; length: 15; DNA: TGTGCCAGCAGTTCGGGGACTACAGCTTCCTACGAGCAGTACTTC; CDR3: CASSSGTTASYEQYF
size: few; D: .; J: TRBJ2-5; V: TRBV9; length: 14; DNA: TGTGCCAGCAGCACCCGCGGAGGACCAGAGACCCAGTACTTC; CDR3: CASSTRGGPETQYF
size: .; D: .; J: TRBJ2-7; V: TRBV12-3/TRBV12-4; length: 12; DNA: TGTGCCAGCAGTCTCACAGGGTACGAGCAGTACTTC; CDR3: CASSLTGYEQYF
size: .; D: TRBD1; J: TRBJ1-1; V: TRBV9; length: 15; DNA: TGTGCCAGCAGCTTAAGGACAGGACAGAACACTGAAGCTTTCTTT; CDR3: CASSLRTGQNTEAFF
size: .; D: .; J: TRBJ1-1; V: TRBV3-1/TRBV3-2; length: 11; DNA: TGTGCCAGCAGCCAAACGGGTGAAGCTTTCTTT; CDR3: CASSQTGEAFF
size: few; D: TRBD1; J: TRBJ1-1; V: TRBV6-2/TRBV6-3; length: 16; DNA: TGTGCCAGCAGTTACGACAGGGCGCCCTCTCGTACTGAAGCTTTCTTT; CDR3: CASSYDRAPSRTEAFF
size: few; D: .; J: TRBJ2-3; V: TRBV7-8; length: 15; DNA: TGTGCCAGCAGCTTAGCGCTTGCGGGACTGGATACGCAGTATTTT; CDR3: CASSLALAGLDTQYF
size: .; D: TRBD1; J: TRBJ2-7; V: TRBV6-5; length: 14; DNA: TGTGCCAGCGGACGGACAGGGAGGATAAACGAGCAGTACTTC; CDR3: CASGRTGRINEQYF
size: .; D: TRBD2; J: TRBJ2-7; V: TRBV9; length: 16; DNA: TGTGCCAGCAGCGTAGAAGCGGGGGGTAGATCCTACGAGCAGTACTTC; CDR3: CASSVEAGGRSYEQYF
size: .; D: .; J: TRBJ1-1; V: TRBV19; length: 12; DNA: TGTGCCAGTAGTAAGTACGGGACAGAAGCTTTCTTT; CDR3: CASSKYGTEAFF
size: .; D: .; J: TRBJ1-2; V: TRBV24-1; length: 13; DNA: TGTGCCACCAGTGGTGCAGGGGAAAATGGCTACACCTTC; CDR3: CATSGAGENGYTF
size: .; D: .; J: TRBJ1-4; V: TRBV18; length: 15; DNA: TGTGCCAGCTCACCAGGAACGGGAACTAATGAAAAACTGTTTTTT; CDR3: CASSPGTGTNEKLFF
size: .; D: .; J: TRBJ2-1; V: TRBV4-3; length: 15; DNA: TGCGCCAGCAGCCAAGGCATTGAGTCCTACAATGAGCAGTTCTTC; CDR3: CASSQGIESYNEQFF
size: .; D: TRBD2; J: TRBJ2-3; V: TRBV6-4; length: 15; DNA: TGTGCCAGCAGTCCAAGCGGGGGCGGCACAGATACGCAGTATTTT; CDR3: CASSPSGGGTDTQYF
size: few; D: .; J: TRBJ2-2; V: TRBV18; length: 13; DNA: TGTGCCAGCTCAAGTTGGGGGCCCGGGGAGCTGTTTTTT; CDR3: CASSSWGPGELFF
size: .; D: TRBD1; J: TRBJ2-7; V: TRBV10-2; length: 15; DNA: TGCGCCAGCAGTGATAGGACAGGGGGCCGCAACGAGCAGTACTTC; CDR3: CASSDRTGGRNEQYF
size: .; D: TRBD1; J: TRBJ2-3; V: TRBV3-1/TRBV3-2; length: 17; DNA: TGTGCCAGCAGCCAGGTGTCCAGACAGGGAAGCACAGATACGCAGTATTTT; CDR3: CASSQVSRQGSTDTQYF